These 29 T cell receptor beta chains were all obtained from the same sample, sequenced in a study of metastatic and nonmetastatic thyroid tumors. TCRdb redid the clone calls on the PCR reads using MiXCR. Of under 20,000 clones listed, less than 35% are singletons. Thyroid surgery took place with no prior treatment in any patient. The sample comprised tumor tissue. Receptors were obtained from a female donor with papillary thyroid cancer or a benign thyroid nodule (not recorded which). Some clones in this sample may be carry-over from other donors' samples.

This clone was seen more than once but under ten times. V gene TRBV27 combines with J gene TRBJ2-1; the match to TRBD1 covers 9 bases. Germline-derived CDR1 and CDR2 are MNHEY and SMNVEV (reference sequence). Trimming removed 6 bases from V and 3 bases from J; junction bases left unmatched: 6. The CDR3 has 15 residues. Here the CDR3 DNA reads TGTGCCAGCAGACTGGGACAGGGAGGCTACAATGAGCAGTTCTTC. Translation gives CASRLGQGGYNEQFF.

By its share, this clone is medium-sized (0.01 to 0.1%). V gene TRBV12-3 or TRBV12-4 combines with J gene TRBJ2-1; D may be TRBD1 (5 bases). Between the trimmed V and J ends, which lost 2 bases and 8 bases, there was a span of 19 bases. The CDR3 runs 16 residues. The CDR3 DNA reads as TGTGCCAGCAGTTTACTAGACAGATATTTGGGTCATGAGCAGTTCTTC. It codes for CASSLLDRYLGHEQFF.

The chain uses TRBV11-2 and TRBJ1-5, with D maybe TRBD1 (6 bases). Between the trimmed V and J ends, which lost 1 base and 7 bases, there was a span of 14 bases. CDR1 is SGHAT, CDR2 FQNNGV, per germline. This CDR3 contains 15 residues. The DNA of the CDR3 is TGTGCCAGCAGCTTAGGTCAGGGGAAAGGACAGCCCCAGCATTTT. Residues: CASSLGQGKGQPQHF. Full variable domain (remainder filled in from reference TRBV11-2 and TRBJ1-5): EAGVAQSPRYKIIEKRQSVAFWCNPISGHATLYWYQQILGQGPKLLIQFQNNGVVDDSQLPKDRFSAERLKGVDSTLKIQPAKLEDSAVYLCASSLGQGKGQPQHFGDGTRLSIL.

This clone appeared once. The chain couples TRBV4-1 to TRBJ1-2; D is unresolved. V was clipped by 0 bases and J by 2 bases, with 13 bases between them. Germline V gene data show CDR1 as MGHRA and CDR2 as YSYEKL. This CDR3 spans 16 amino acids. CDR3 sequence reads: CASSQEAVYGNYGYTF. The CDR3 DNA is TGCGCCAGCAGCCAAGAAGCGGTATACGGGAACTATGGCTACACCTTC.

Within the sample, this clone is medium-sized. This CDR3 is CASSESGGRNQPQHF. The CDR3 DNA reads TGCGCCAGCAGTGAGTCGGGGGGCAGAAATCAGCCCCAGCATTTT. This rearrangement joins TRBV10-2 to TRBJ1-5, with D tentatively TRBD1 (6 bases). Deletions cut 0 bases from V and 4 bases from J, with 10 bases between. The CDR3 is made up of 15 amino acids. The germline gives CDR1 WSHSY, CDR2 SAAADI.

The rearrangement joins TRBV27 to TRBJ1-2; D not resolved. CDR1 MNHEY and CDR2 SMNVEV come from the germline V gene (reference sequence). The CDR3 extends over 13 amino acids. Trimming removed 5 bases from V and 3 bases from J, with 10 bases in between. The CDR3 nucleotides read TGTGCCAGCAGTCCCAGAAATGACTATGGCTACACCTTC. Its translation is CASSPRNDYGYTF.

This clone was counted only a few times. V gene TRBV28 combines with J gene TRBJ1-6; D is ambiguous. The CDR3 is made up of 14 amino acids. V gave up 8 bases and J gave up 10 bases, with 18 bases separating them. Germline lookup yields CDR1 MDHEN and CDR2 SYDVKM. CDR3 loop: CASRTGDIGSPLHF. The CDR3 nucleotides are TGTGCCAGCCGAACGGGAGACATCGGGTCACCCCTCCACTTT.

This clone occurred a few times. The chain has TRBV12-3 or TRBV12-4 and TRBJ1-5; D is ambiguous. This CDR3 comprises 15 residues. Deletions cut 3 bases from V and 4 bases from J, with 13 bases between. The CDR3 spells CASSFPPRRNQPQHF. CDR3 DNA: TGTGCCAGCAGTTTCCCCCCCCGGAGAAATCAGCCCCAGCATTTT.

The chain is built from TRBV6-5 and TRBJ2-1; D uncertain. V was shortened by 2 bases and J by 12 bases, with 17 bases between the two germline ends. The CDR3 loop spans 14 amino acids. Per the germline V gene, CDR1 is MNHEY and CDR2 is SVGAGI. CDR3 protein: CASSYRQFMLGQFF. The CDR3 region has the DNA TGTGCCAGCAGTTACCGCCAATTTATGCTCGGGCAGTTCTTC.

This clone counts as medium-sized. The chain employs TRBV9 and TRBJ2-3; D is perhaps TRBD2 (5 bases). CDR1 is SGDLS, CDR2 YYNGEE, per germline. V was shortened by 2 bases and J by 5 bases, with 18 bases between the two germline ends. This CDR3 region has 16 residues. CDR3 DNA sequence: TGTGCCAGCAGCGTCGAATCTAGCTTCGGACGAGATACGCAGTATTTT. This translates into CASSVESSFGRDTQYF.

This clone showed up just a few times. This may stem from a read error, because a much larger clone lies one nucleotide away. The chain combines TRBV29-1 with TRBJ1-1; possible D gene TRBD1, 5 bases. The CDR3 runs 12 residues. V lost 5 bases to trimming and J lost 4 bases, with 11 bases between them. Germline CDR1 reads SQVTM; CDR2 reads ANQGSEA. The CDR3 DNA is TGCAGCGTTAACCGTCAGGGCACTGAAGCTTTCTTT. It is translated as CSVNRQGTEAFF.

To note about this clone: Its ends do not fully match the called genes, so a read error is possible. V gene TRBV3-1 combines with J gene TRBJ2-3, with D hard to call. This CDR3 spans 15 amino acids. Germline assignment: CDR1 LGHDT and CDR2 YNNKEL (reference sequence). The DNA for the CDR3 is TGTGCTAGCAGCCAAGGTTACGGCCCCATGGGTACGCAGTATTTT. Protein sequence: CASSQGYGPMGTQYF.

Within the sample, this clone is medium-sized. The chain links TRBV28 to TRBJ1-1; 8 nucleotides line up with TRBD1. After removal of 1 base from V and 5 bases from J, the junction contained 15 bases not matched to a gene. The CDR3 covers 18 residues. In germline, CDR1 is MDHEN, CDR2 SYDVKM. In DNA, the CDR3 is TGTGCCAGCAGTTTATCGCAGGGGGGGCGGACAGGGAGGACTGAAGCTTTCTTT. Encoded protein: CASSLSQGGRTGRTEAFF.

CDR3 sequence: CAWSEQGNQPQHF. The CDR3 DNA sequence: TGTGCCTGGAGTGAACAGGGCAATCAGCCCCAGCATTTT. The V gene is TRBV30, the J gene TRBJ1-5, with D tentatively TRBD1 (5 bases). V shed 1 base and J shed 2 bases, with 6 bases lying between them. CDR1 is GTSNPN and CDR2 is SVGIG in the germline V gene (reference sequence). The CDR3 is 13 residues long.

This chain joins TRBV28 and TRBJ2-2, with TRBD2 identical over 8 bases. The CDR3 runs to 15 residues. The germline gives CDR1 MDHEN, CDR2 SYDVKM. After removal of 5 bases from V and 2 bases from J, the junction contained 4 bases not matched to a gene. The CDR3 nucleotides are TGTGCCAGCAGTACAAGCGGGAGAAACACCGGGGAGCTGTTTTTT. This sequence encodes CASSTSGRNTGELFF.

The CDR3 coding sequence is TGTGCCAGCGGACAGTACTACGAGCAGTACTTC. Translating gives CASGQYYEQYF. The V and J genes are TRBV6-1 and TRBJ2-7; possibly TRBD1 for D (6 bases). CDR3 length equals 11 residues. Trimming pared 8 bases from V and 3 bases from J, leaving 8 bases between. Germline V gene data show CDR1 as MNHNS and CDR2 as SASEGT.

This clone was counted only a few times. The rearrangement links TRBV6-1 to TRBJ1-1; D perhaps matches TRBD1 (5 bases). The CDR3 contains 13 residues. Trimming left V 11 bases short and J 3 bases short, with 16 bases between. The germline V gene has CDR1 MNHNS and CDR2 SASEGT. The chain's CDR3 is CAAGVEGDTEAFF. Here the CDR3 DNA reads TGTGCCGCGGGGGTCGAAGGGGACACTGAAGCTTTCTTT.

J is TRBJ2-7 and V is TRBV5-1; 15 bases fit TRBD2. The trim removed 4 bases at V and 6 bases at J, leaving 8 bases unmatched. This CDR3 comprises 16 residues. Germline V lookup: CDR1 SGHRS, CDR2 YFSETQ. The CDR3 loop is CASSPGTSGRMAEQYF. In DNA, the CDR3 is TGCGCCAGCAGCCCCGGGACTAGCGGGAGGATGGCCGAGCAGTACTTC.

V and J are TRBV7-7 and TRBJ2-3, with TRBD2 matching 9 bases. J was trimmed by 3 bases and V by 1 base; bases with no gene match: 5. Germline assignment: CDR1 SSHAT and CDR2 FNYEAQ (reference sequence). The CDR3 is 16 residues long. DNA for the CDR3: TGTGCCAGCAGCTTAGGTGCGGGGGGGCTAACAGATACGCAGTATTTT. Translating gives CASSLGAGGLTDTQYF.

This chain links TRBV4-1 with TRBJ2-4; D is perhaps TRBD2 (5 bases). The CDR3 is made up of 18 amino acids. V shed 1 base and J shed 3 bases, with 19 bases lying between them. Germline V gene lookup returns CDR1 MGHRA and CDR2 YSYEKL. The CDR3 loop is CASSQGGANSGVKNIQYF. The DNA for the CDR3 is TGCGCCAGCAGCCAAGGAGGAGCCAACTCCGGGGTCAAAAACATTCAGTACTTC.

This chain links TRBV6-2 or TRBV6-3 with TRBJ1-1, with D possibly TRBD1 on 5 matching bases. The V gene's germline CDR1 is MNHEY and CDR2 SVGEGT. CDR3 length: 13 residues. The V and J ends lost 5 bases and 1 base respectively, with 8 bases between them. The CDR3 sequence: CASSRGSNTEAFF. In DNA, the CDR3 is TGTGCCAGCAGTCGGGGGTCGAACACTGAAGCTTTCTTT.

This clone appeared many times. The chain uses TRBV20-1 and TRBJ2-1; 9 bases are shared with TRBD2. The CDR3 has 15 residues. V lost 3 bases, J lost 4 bases, and 7 bases stayed unmatched. Germline values: CDR1 DFQATT, CDR2 SNEGSKA (reference sequence). CDR3 in amino acids: CSARRGGYIYNEQFF. The CDR3 DNA reads TGCAGTGCTAGGCGGGGGGGATATATATACAATGAGCAGTTCTTC.

This chain uses TRBV11-3 with TRBJ1-2, with D possibly matching TRBD1 (6 bases). The CDR3 consists of 15 residues. The germline V and J ends were trimmed by 5 bases and 3 bases, with 16 bases remaining between them. Germline loops: CDR1 SGHNT, CDR2 YENEEA. The CDR3 DNA sequence: TGTGCCAGCAGCCCCGCGGGGGCGTACGACTATGGCTACACCTTC. Protein sequence: CASSPAGAYDYGYTF. Variable domain in full (rest from reference TRBV11-3 and TRBJ1-2): EAGVVQSPRYKIIEKKQPVAFWCNPISGHNTLYWYLQNLGQGPELLIRYENEEAVDDSQLPKDRFSAERLKGVDSTLKIQPAELGDSAVYLCASSPAGAYDYGYTFGSGTRLTVV.

This clone has just a few counts. V is TRBV15 and J is TRBJ2-3, with TRBD2 matching over 8 bases. Germline V CDR1 and CDR2: LNHNV, YYDKDF (reference sequence). The CDR3 contains 18 residues. Unmatched junction bases numbered 10, after V lost 0 bases and J lost 2 bases. The CDR3 here is CATSRDTLAGAPTDTQYF. The CDR3 DNA reads TGTGCCACCAGCAGAGATACCCTAGCGGGCGCCCCCACAGATACGCAGTATTTT.

This clone was seen at least ten times. The sample carries other DNA sequences with the same CDR3. This chain joins TRBV7-3 and TRBJ2-6, with D perhaps assigned TRBD1 or TRBD2 (6 bases each). V was pared by 3 bases and J by 0 bases, with 9 bases between. In germline, CDR1 is SGHTA, CDR2 FQGTGA. The CDR3 has 16 residues. The CDR3 DNA follows: TGTGCCAGCAGCTTTACGGGGGCCTCTGGGGCCAACGTCCTGACTTTC. Translated, it gives CASSFTGASGANVLTF.

Concerning this clone itself: This sequence may be a read error, since a much larger clone differs from it by one base. The chain employs TRBV5-6 and TRBJ1-4, with D hard to call. Germline CDR1 reads SGHDT; CDR2 reads YYEEEE. This CDR3 has 13 residues. DNA of the CDR3: TGTGCCATCAGCCGGAGGGAAAGTGAAAAACTGTTTTTT. Residues: CAISRRESEKLFF.

This chain links TRBV6-1 with TRBJ2-7; TRBD1 aligns across 9 bases. After removal of 6 bases from V and 2 bases from J, the junction contained 8 bases not matched to a gene. The germline V gene encodes CDR1 MNHNS and CDR2 SASEGT. The CDR3 has 15 residues. CDR3 DNA sequence: TGTGCCAGCAGCACAGGGACAGGGCAGACCTACGAGCAGTACTTC. It specifies CASSTGTGQTYEQYF.

This clone was counted between two and nine times. The CDR3 DNA sequence: TGTGCCAGCAGCTTAGGGGGACCAATCGGGGCTTTCTTT. It translates to CASSLGGPIGAFF. The chain carries TRBV7-6 and TRBJ1-1, with a weak D call TRBD1 (5 bases). Germline assignment: CDR1 SGHVS and CDR2 FNYEAQ. V dropped 1 base and J dropped 11 bases, with 14 bases sitting between them. The CDR3 runs to 13 residues.

The V call is TRBV7-2, the J call TRBJ2-7, with 7 bases aligning to TRBD2. Trimming removed 4 bases from V and 6 bases from J; junction bases left unmatched: 9. The germline V gene has CDR1 SGHTA and CDR2 FQGNSA. This CDR3 spans 14 amino acids. The CDR3 spells CASSWSGRAPEQYF. In DNA form, the CDR3 reads TGTGCCAGCAGCTGGTCTGGGAGGGCACCCGAGCAGTACTTC.